What follows is one T cell receptor beta chain and its context. The length of the CDR3 is 12 residues. The germline gives CDR1 SQVTM, CDR2 ANQGSEA. The J segment lost 8 bases and the V segment lost 7 bases, leaving 9 bases of the junction unmatched. The data are from a study of T cell changes during pregnancy in multiple sclerosis. Data came from immunoSEQ multiplex PCR; TCRdb stores just in-frame clones and leaves some out. The table includes roughly 35,000 clones, roughly 94% detected once. The specimen was CD4+ T cells from peripheral blood mononuclear cells, collected after pregnancy. The TCR originated in a female donor with multiple sclerosis, enrolled in a pregnancy study. The chain joins TRBV29-1 to TRBJ1-1; 8 nucleotides agree with TRBD1. The CDR3 coding sequence is TGCAGCGCCGCACCCGGACAGGGAGAAGCTTTCTTT. Residues: CSAAPGQGEAFF.